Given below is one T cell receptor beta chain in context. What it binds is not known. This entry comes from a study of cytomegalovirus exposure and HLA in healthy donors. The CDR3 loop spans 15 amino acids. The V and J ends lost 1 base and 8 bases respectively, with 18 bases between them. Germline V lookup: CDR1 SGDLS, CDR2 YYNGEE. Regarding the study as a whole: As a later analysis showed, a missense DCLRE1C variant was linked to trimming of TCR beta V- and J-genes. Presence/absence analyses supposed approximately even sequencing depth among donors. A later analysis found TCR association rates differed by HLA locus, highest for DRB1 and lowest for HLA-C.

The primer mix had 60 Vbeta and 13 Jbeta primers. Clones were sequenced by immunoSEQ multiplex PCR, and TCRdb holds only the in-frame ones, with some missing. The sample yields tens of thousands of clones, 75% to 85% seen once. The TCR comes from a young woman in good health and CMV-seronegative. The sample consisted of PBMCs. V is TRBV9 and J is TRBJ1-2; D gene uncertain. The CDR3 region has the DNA TGTGCCAGCAGCGTAATTTTCTCAGGCCGCGTAGGCTACACCTTC. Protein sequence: CASSVIFSGRVGYTF.